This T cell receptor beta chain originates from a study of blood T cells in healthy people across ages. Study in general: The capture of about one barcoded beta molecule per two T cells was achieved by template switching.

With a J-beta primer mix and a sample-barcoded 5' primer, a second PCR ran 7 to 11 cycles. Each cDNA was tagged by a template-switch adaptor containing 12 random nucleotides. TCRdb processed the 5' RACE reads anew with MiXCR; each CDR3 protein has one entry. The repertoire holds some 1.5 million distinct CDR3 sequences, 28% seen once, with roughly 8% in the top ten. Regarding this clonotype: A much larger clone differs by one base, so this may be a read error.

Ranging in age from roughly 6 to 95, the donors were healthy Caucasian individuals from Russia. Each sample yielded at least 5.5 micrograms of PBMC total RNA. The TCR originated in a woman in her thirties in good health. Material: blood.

CDR3 region: CSASPGRREQYF. CDR3 sequence (DNA): TGCAGTGCTAGCCCGGGACGAAGGGAGCAGTACTTC. The chain combines TRBV20-1 with TRBJ2-4; D could derive from TRBD1 or TRBD2 (5 bases each). Germline assignment: CDR1 DFQATT and CDR2 SNEGSKA (reference sequence). This CDR3 is 12 amino acids long. Trimming took 3 bases from V and 13 from J, leaving 16 bases between them.